The clone carrying this TCR beta chain was counted between two and nine times. The antigen is undetermined. One junction end disagrees with the germline gene, perhaps due to a read error. The hyperthyroidism patients had all been newly diagnosed, and their disease duration was under 2 months. Their ages ranged from 18 to 65 years. These data belong to a study of T cells in Graves' hyperthyroidism and ophthalmopathy. Study observations and caveats: The model made its ophthalmopathy prediction, and onset followed a median approximately 7 months later.

The TCR beta CDR3 regions underwent amplification using RNA transcripts as the source. Carried out on the TCR CDR3, a first-round RT-PCR used the HTBI primer set. TCRdb passed the multiplex PCR reads through MiXCR, listing each CDR3 protein once. The sample holds about 270,000 distinct CDR3 sequences; around 25% are singletons and the top ten take approximately 30%. Germline V CDR1 and CDR2: WSHSY, SAAADI. The CDR3 has 14 amino acids. Specimen: blood. This receptor was identified in a man in his forties with Graves' hyperthyroidism that later progressed to Graves' ophthalmopathy. V and J are TRBV10-2 and TRBJ2-1, with 7 bases lining up with TRBD2. The CDR3 DNA reads as TGCGCTAGCAGTGAGGCGGGGGACTACAATGAGCAGTTCTTC. It codes for CASSEAGDYNEQFF.